Presented here are 15 T cell receptor beta chains from one specimen sequenced in a study of control samples from healthy donors and cancer patients (dated by TCRdb to the early 2020s). The library was made by the immunoSEQ multiplex PCR assay. TCRdb limited this immuneACCESS table to in-frame rearrangements with V and J called. A share of clones is missing; checked studies link under half to unresolved V genes, and the rest is unexplained. This sample gives 150,000 or so clones in total; about 95% of them show up just once. The ten largest make up 14% of the sample. The sequenced material came from PBMCs. The receptors derive from a man aged 55 to 69 with colorectal cancer.

The rearrangement uses TRBV5-1 and TRBJ1-4, with TRBD1 identical over 11 bases. This CDR3 region has 16 residues. V trimming: 4 bases; J trimming: 4 bases; junction bases outside the gene matches: 6. The germline gives CDR1 SGHRS, CDR2 YFSETQ. This CDR3 is CASSLRDRGSNEKLFF. CDR3 sequence (DNA): TGCGCCAGCAGCCTCCGGGACAGGGGGAGTAATGAAAAACTGTTTTTT.

The CDR3 region has the DNA TGTGCCAGCAGCTTAGCGGAATCGGTTAGCCCCTACGAGCAGTACTTC. Translating it yields CASSLAESVSPYEQYF. The gene calls are TRBV7-8 and TRBJ2-7; no clear D gene. Germline V lookup: CDR1 SGHVS, CDR2 FQNEAQ. V was trimmed by 0 bases and J by 2 bases, leaving 14 bases between them. The length of the CDR3 is 16 residues.

This sequence joins TRBV24-1 and TRBJ2-3, with D hard to call. This CDR3 has 16 amino acids. From germline, CDR1 is KGHDR and CDR2 SFDVKD. V lost 0 bases and J lost 0, with 9 bases in between. The CDR3 protein is CATSDLQLSSTDTQYF. The CDR3 nucleotides read TGTGCCACCAGTGATTTGCAACTTTCTAGCACAGATACGCAGTATTTT.

This chain joins TRBV18 and TRBJ1-2; D is possibly TRBD1 (6 bases). Trimming removed 2 bases from V and 8 bases from J, with 12 bases in between. The CDR3 is 13 amino acids. CDR1 is KGHSH, CDR2 LQKENI, per germline. This chain's CDR3 is CASSPRQDAGYTF. In DNA, the CDR3 is TGTGCCAGCTCACCAAGACAGGATGCGGGCTACACCTTC.

The J gene is TRBJ1-1, the V gene TRBV5-1; perhaps TRBD1 as D (5 bases). Germline-derived CDR1 and CDR2 are SGHRS and YFSETQ. This CDR3 region has 14 residues. V was cut by 4 bases and J by 1 base, with 11 bases left in between. CDR3 loop: CASSPPGGNTEAFF. The DNA of the CDR3 is TGCGCCAGCAGCCCCCCTGGGGGGAACACTGAAGCTTTCTTT.

V and J are TRBV9 and TRBJ2-2; possibly TRBD1 or TRBD2 for D (6 bases each). The CDR3 extends over 16 amino acids. Germline CDR1 SGDLS, CDR2 YYNGEE. V shed 4 bases and J shed 3 bases, with 16 bases lying between them. The CDR3: CASSPMGGPYTGELFF. In DNA, the CDR3 is TGTGCCAGCAGCCCAATGGGGGGCCCGTACACCGGGGAGCTGTTTTTT.

The V gene is TRBV9, the J gene TRBJ1-3; TRBD1 might be the D (5 bases). CDR1 SGDLS and CDR2 YYNGEE come from the germline V gene. The CDR3 is made up of 15 amino acids. Trimming left V 0 bases short and J 4 bases short, with 11 bases between. CDR3 sequence reads: CASSVAPGEGNTIYF. The CDR3 coding sequence is TGTGCCAGCAGCGTAGCCCCGGGGGAGGGAAACACCATATATTTT.

CDR3 DNA sequence: TGTGCCAGTAGTGCGGGGACAAGACCTAATTCACCCCTCCACTTT. This gives the protein CASSAGTRPNSPLHF. The V gene is TRBV19, the J gene TRBJ1-6; D might be TRBD1 (6 bases). The CDR3 is made up of 15 amino acids. Trimming took 5 bases from V and 6 from J, leaving 14 bases between them. Germline values: CDR1 LNHDA, CDR2 SQIVND (reference sequence).

The rearrangement uses TRBV10-3 and TRBJ1-4, with D hard to call. V was clipped by 5 bases and J by 0 bases, with 13 bases between them. Germline lookup yields CDR1 ENHRY and CDR2 SYGVKD. This CDR3 contains 16 residues. CDR3 sequence reads: CAISFRPPATNEKLFF. Here the CDR3 DNA reads TGTGCCATCAGTTTCCGCCCCCCGGCAACTAATGAAAAACTGTTTTTT.

The chain uses TRBV6-5 and TRBJ2-6; no definite D call. The germline V gene encodes CDR1 MNHEY and CDR2 SVGAGI. With 6 bases removed from V and 0 bases from J, the gap between germline ends came to 9 bases. The CDR3 is 15 residues long. The CDR3 region has the DNA TGTGCCAGCAGGGCCAGTAGCTCTGGGGCCAACGTCCTGACTTTC. Protein: CASRASSSGANVLTF.

This rearrangement joins TRBV3-1 (or the pseudogene TRBV3-2) to TRBJ1-2; tentative D call: TRBD1 (6 bases). V dropped 3 bases and J dropped 6 bases, with 17 bases sitting between them. CDR3 length: 15 residues. CDR1 LGHDT and CDR2 YNNKEL come from the germline V gene (reference sequence). CDR3 sequence: CASSQGTGTRNGYTF. The CDR3 nucleotides read TGTGCCAGCAGCCAGGGTACCGGGACAAGGAATGGCTACACCTTC.

This chain links TRBV6-5 with TRBJ1-1, with D possibly matching TRBD1 (5 bases). The germline CDR1 and CDR2 sequences are MNHEY and SVGAGI. The CDR3 runs to 15 residues. Trimming pared 2 bases from V and 5 bases from J, leaving 15 bases between. The chain's CDR3 is CASSYQQGVRTEAFF. The CDR3 bases are TGTGCCAGCAGTTACCAGCAGGGTGTGAGGACTGAAGCTTTCTTT.

The chain has TRBV10-3 and TRBJ1-2; tentative D call: TRBD1 (5 bases). This CDR3 region has 13 residues. V gave up 6 bases and J gave up 4 bases, with 12 bases separating them. The germline gives CDR1 ENHRY, CDR2 SYGVKD. This chain's CDR3 is CAISETESYGYTF. CDR3 sequence (DNA): TGTGCCATCAGCGAGACAGAAAGCTATGGCTACACCTTC.

The V call is TRBV2, the J call TRBJ2-2, with D possibly matching TRBD2 (5 bases). Germline V gene lookup returns CDR1 SNHLY and CDR2 FYNNEI. This CDR3 region has 13 residues. The V gene lost 7 bases and the J gene lost 4 bases, with 10 bases spanning the gap. CDR3 nucleotides: TGTGCCAGCACCCTAGCCCCCACCGGGGAGCTGTTTTTT. The encoded protein is CASTLAPTGELFF.

The chain couples TRBV6-2 or TRBV6-3 to TRBJ2-2, with a tentative D call TRBD2 (6 bases). V lost 4 bases, J lost 3 bases, and 15 bases lay in between. The CDR3 consists of 16 residues. CDR1 MNHEY and CDR2 SVGEGT come from the germline V gene. CDR3 sequence: CASSSPRTTYTGELFF. In DNA, the CDR3 is TGTGCCAGCAGTTCCCCCCGGACTACTTACACCGGGGAGCTGTTTTTT.